The clone carrying this T cell receptor beta chain was counted between two and nine times. Its antigen is unknown. This sample stems from a study of early T cells in non-severe SARS-CoV-2 infection. TCRdb independently ran MiXCR on the 5' RACE reads; one entry per CDR3 protein. The sample lists 70,000 or so distinct CDR3 sequences, about 9.5% occurring once. This CDR3 contains 16 residues. Germline CDR1 reads SEHNR; CDR2 reads FQNEAQ (reference sequence). V lost 5 bases to trimming and J lost 2 bases, with 18 bases between them. Study findings and constraints: VDJdb-based matching was biased toward anti-spike CD8 responses and missed private and CD4 specificities.

The chain has TRBV7-9 and TRBJ2-5, with a tentative D call TRBD2 (6 bases). Sequenced material: whole blood, taken at baseline. The origin of this receptor is an adult who was a healthcare worker with PCR-confirmed SARS-CoV-2 infection or an uninfected control (not recorded which). The CDR3: CASSPSSTGVQETQYF. In DNA, the CDR3 is TGTGCCAGCAGCCCCTCAAGTACGGGGGTACAAGAGACCCAGTACTTC.